This record covers a single T cell receptor (beta chain). The data belong to a study of blood T cell repertoires in COVID-19. Whole-study context: Nucleic acid was either cDNA or gDNA, and it came from T cells, B-cell-depleted T cells, or PBMCs.

Methods used by the authors: It was from reference gene primer amplification that nucleated cell counts were estimated. Method: immunoSEQ multiplex PCR; TCRdb's copy keeps in-frame clones and lacks some. V and J calls and clone size are those listed in that table; D and trimming were worked out from the DNA. There are under 300,000 clones in the sample; approximately 80% occur only once, and roughly 1.9% lies in the top ten. Germline CDR1 and CDR2: SGHTA and FQGTGA. V lost 4 bases to trimming and J lost 0 bases, with 13 bases between them. The CDR3 is 16 residues long. The chain couples TRBV7-3 to TRBJ1-3; D might be TRBD1 (5 bases). Sequenced: peripheral blood. The receptor comes from a young man who had recovered from COVID-19. The CDR3 DNA sequence: TGTGCCAGCAGCTCGCAAGGGGTCGGCTCTGGAAACACCATATATTTT. It yields the protein CASSSQGVGSGNTIYF. Full variable domain (outside the CDR3, taken from reference TRBV7-3 and TRBJ1-3): GAGVSQTPSNKVTEKGKYVELRCDPISGHTALYWYRQSLGQGPEFLIYFQGTGAADDSGLPNDRFFAVRPEGSVSTLKIQRTERGDSAVYLCASSSQGVGSGNTIYFGEGSWLTVV.